The clone carrying this TCR beta chain was recorded a few times. Other DNA variants within this sample encode the same CDR3. As processed by the authors: Estimation of nucleated cell counts relied on the amplification of reference gene primers. Sequencing was performed with immunoSEQ multiplex PCR; in TCRdb, only in-frame clones are kept and a portion is missing. D and trimming come from the DNA, and the V and J calls and clone size come from that table. The sample yields about 45,000 clones, 65% to 85% seen once. The entry originates in a study of blood T cell repertoires in COVID-19. Study in general: PBMCs, B-cell-depleted T cells, or T cells were the source of the cDNA or gDNA that made up the material.

The V end lost 0 bases, the J end lost 1 base, and 5 bases lay between the germline ends. This CDR3 comprises 14 residues. Looked up from germline, CDR1 is SGHRS and CDR2 is YFSETQ. The TCR comes from a man older than 75 in a cohort sampled during active COVID-19. The chain has TRBV5-1 and TRBJ1-3; unclear D gene. The sample taken for sequencing was peripheral blood. The CDR3: CASSLGGSGNTIYF. DNA for the CDR3: TGCGCCAGCAGCTTGGGCGGATCTGGAAACACCATATATTTT.